These T cell receptor beta chains were read from a single sample in a study of blood T cell repertoires in COVID-19. Assay used: immunoSEQ multiplex PCR; TCRdb lists only in-frame clones, some missing. The sample shows around 130,000 clones, approximately 85% of them seen only once. The sequenced sample was peripheral blood. These receptors all stem from a human donor in a cohort sampled during active COVID-19. CDR3s include the opening cysteine and the closing phenylalanine or tryptophan. The order of the fields is D gene, J gene, V gene, clone size, CDR3 DNA, CDR3 protein. A D gene is named only where the DNA matches it firmly. Clone size is shown for a subset of rows, as once, few, many or a class of expanded clone.

>NA|TRBJ1-2|TRBV6-2/TRBV6-3|NA
TGTGCCAGCAGTTCAAGAGCAGGGAACTATGGCTACACCTTC
CASSSRAGNYGYTF
>TRBD1|TRBJ2-5|TRBV6-5|NA
TGTGCCAGCAGTTCCGGGACAGGGTACGCAGAGACCCAGTACTTC
CASSSGTGYAETQYF
>NA|TRBJ1-5|TRBV29-1|NA
TGCAGCGTTGAGACAGGCAATCAGCCCCAGCATTTT
CSVETGNQPQHF
>TRBD2|TRBJ2-5|TRBV7-7|NA
TGTGCCAGCAGCTTAGAATTGCTGGGGGGGTGGGAGACCCAGTACTTC
CASSLELLGGWETQYF
>NA|TRBJ1-1|TRBV5-6|NA
TGTGCCAGCAGCTCGGTGGGGGGTGCAAGGAACACTGAAGCTTTCTTT
CASSSVGGARNTEAFF
>TRBD1|TRBJ1-1|TRBV7-2|NA
TGTGCCAGCAGCTTGGAGACAGGGGCCGATGGAGCTTTCTTT
CASSLETGADGAFF
>TRBD2|TRBJ2-5|TRBV25-1|NA
TGTGCCAGCAGTGGCGGCCGGGGGGGGAAGACCCAGTACTTC
CASSGGRGGKTQYF
>TRBD1|TRBJ2-6|TRBV4-3|NA
TGCGCCAGCAGCCAAGGGACAGGCAGCTCTGGGGCCAACGTCCTGACTTTC
CASSQGTGSSGANVLTF
>TRBD1|TRBJ1-3|TRBV6-6|NA
TGTGCCAGCAGCCTAAAGACAGGGGGCACTGGAAACACCATATATTTT
CASSLKTGGTGNTIYF
>TRBD1|TRBJ1-2|TRBV19|NA
TGTGCCAGTAGTTGGAAATTCCGGGACAGGTCTAACTATGGCTACACCTTC
CASSWKFRDRSNYGYTF
>NA|TRBJ2-7|TRBV12-3/TRBV12-4|NA
TGTGCCGTACGGCTCAGGGTGTCTTTCGAGCAGTACTTC
CAVRLRVSFEQYF
>NA|TRBJ1-2|TRBV5-6|NA
TGTGCCAGCAGCTTGGAGGACAGCTATGGCTACACCTTC
CASSLEDSYGYTF
>TRBD2|TRBJ2-7|TRBV4-3|few
TGCGCCAGCAGCCAAGGGGAGGGCGAGCAGTACTTC
CASSQGEGEQYF
>TRBD1|TRBJ2-7|TRBV7-9|once
TGTGCCAGCAGCTTAGGGACAGGGGGAATCACCTACGAGCAGTACTTC
CASSLGTGGITYEQYF
>NA|TRBJ1-2|TRBV16|NA
TGTGCCAGCAGCCCGAGAAAGGACAGCTTCGGCTACACCTTC
CASSPRKDSFGYTF
>NA|TRBJ1-1|TRBV4-3|NA
TGCGCCAGCAGCCGCCGCCCAGGGCATACTGAAGCTTTCTTT
CASSRRPGHTEAFF
>TRBD2|TRBJ2-7|TRBV7-6|NA
TGTGCCAGCAGCTTAGCAGCAGGGACTAACTACGAGCAGTACTTC
CASSLAAGTNYEQYF
>TRBD1|TRBJ1-2|TRBV19|once
TGTGCCAGTAGTCACTCCACAGGGGGCAACTATGGCTACACCTTC
CASSHSTGGNYGYTF
>TRBD2|TRBJ2-7|TRBV5-1|once
TGCGCCAGCAGCTTGACCGGGGGGGACTACGAGCAGTACTTC
CASSLTGGDYEQYF
>TRBD1|TRBJ1-1|TRBV6-2/TRBV6-3|NA
TGTGCCAGCAGTTCAATTATACCGGGACAGGCATCAGATTGGTCGAACACTGAAGCTTTCTTT
CASSSIIPGQASDWSNTEAFF
>TRBD1|TRBJ1-2|TRBV5-5|NA
TGTGCCAGCAGCTTGGGGATAGACAGGGACCTATATGGCTACACCTTC
CASSLGIDRDLYGYTF
>TRBD2|TRBJ2-3|TRBV12-5|NA
TGTGCTAGTGTCCTCCATGTTCGGGGACTAGCGGGAACTAGCACAGATACGCAGTATTTT
CASVLHVRGLAGTSTDTQYF
>NA|TRBJ1-6|TRBV3-1/TRBV3-2|NA
TGTGCCAGCAGCCAAACAAGAAGGGGATCACCCCTCCACTTT
CASSQTRRGSPLHF
>NA|TRBJ2-1|TRBV6-6|NA
TGTGCCAGCAGTTACTCCAGCATGGGAGGCAATGAGCAGTTCTTC
CASSYSSMGGNEQFF
>NA|TRBJ2-5|TRBV12-5|NA
TGTGCTAGTGGTTCACTCCACGGACTACAAGAGACCCAGTACTTC
CASGSLHGLQETQYF
>NA|TRBJ2-3|TRBV5-5|NA
TGTGCCAGCAGCCCCCGCGTTGGGGGGGCGCGATCAGATACGCAGTATTTT
CASSPRVGGARSDTQYF
>NA|TRBJ2-3|TRBV10-1|NA
TGCGCCCTCCCGGGGAAGGGTGGACCAGATACGCAGTATTTT
CALPGKGGPDTQYF
>NA|TRBJ2-2|TRBV11-2|NA
TGTGCCAGCAGCTTATCGGTAGGGGATAAAACCGGGGAGCTGTTTTTT
CASSLSVGDKTGELFF
>TRBD1|TRBJ2-1|TRBV7-9|NA
TGTGCCAGCAGCTTAGATCCCCGGGACAGGTTCAATGAGCAGTTCTTC
CASSLDPRDRFNEQFF
>TRBD1|TRBJ2-5|TRBV10-3|NA
TGTGCCATCAGGGCCGGGACAGGGGGTGCGGAGACCCAGTACTTC
CAIRAGTGGAETQYF
>TRBD1|TRBJ1-3|TRBV7-6|NA
TGTGCCAGCAGCTACGGGACAGGGGGCTTCGGGACCTCTGGAAACACCATATATTTT
CASSYGTGGFGTSGNTIYF
>NA|TRBJ1-5|TRBV30|NA
TGTGCCTGGAGCGCGCAGAGGGGAGGTAGCAATCAGCCCCAGCATTTT
CAWSAQRGGSNQPQHF
>NA|TRBJ1-5|TRBV19|NA
TGTGCCAGTAGTACCACCAGGTATAGCAATCAGCCCCAGCATTTT
CASSTTRYSNQPQHF
>NA|TRBJ1-5|TRBV21-1|NA
TGTGCCGGCGAGAGTGGCAGGGTCCTTGAGCCCCAGCATTTT
CAGESGRVLEPQHF
>TRBD2|TRBJ2-2|TRBV7-8|NA
TGTGCCAGCAGCCCTCCGGGACTAGAGGGCACCGGGGAGCTGTTTTTT
CASSPPGLEGTGELFF
>NA|TRBJ1-1|TRBV11-2|NA
TGTGCCAGCAGCTTACATTCAGGGTTGAACACTGAAGCTTTCTTT
CASSLHSGLNTEAFF
>NA|TRBJ1-2|TRBV11-2|NA
TGTGCCAGCAGCTTAGGGGTCGGTACGGGTGGCTACACCTTC
CASSLGVGTGGYTF
>TRBD2|TRBJ2-1|TRBV7-6|NA
TGTGCCAGCAGCTCCTTTAGCGGGAGTGTGAACAATGAGCAGTTCTTC
CASSSFSGSVNNEQFF
>NA|TRBJ2-5|TRBV15|NA
TGTGCCACCAGCAGAGCCCGCACTACCCAAGAGACCCAGTACTTC
CATSRARTTQETQYF
>NA|TRBJ2-1|TRBV5-1|NA
TGCGCCAGCAGTCAGGACGGGAGCTCCTACAATGAGCAGTTCTTC
CASSQDGSSYNEQFF
>TRBD1|TRBJ1-5|TRBV11-2|NA
TGTGCCAGCAGTCCCGGGACAGCCAATCAGCCCCAGCATTTT
CASSPGTANQPQHF
>NA|TRBJ1-2|TRBV7-2|NA
TGTGCCAGCAGCCGACAGGCCGGGGATGGCTACACCTTC
CASSRQAGDGYTF
>NA|TRBJ1-1|TRBV9|NA
TGTGCCAGCAGCGTAGACCCCGCTAGTGGGGCCCAAGCTTTCTTT
CASSVDPASGAQAFF
>NA|TRBJ1-3|TRBV11-3|once
TGTGCCAGCAGCTTAAATCTCGGAAACACCATATATTTT
CASSLNLGNTIYF
>NA|TRBJ2-5|TRBV9|NA
TGTGCCAGCAGCCTCCGGACTATTCCCCAAGAGACCCAGTACTTC
CASSLRTIPQETQYF
>TRBD1|TRBJ2-5|TRBV5-1|NA
TGCGCCAGCAGCTTGGGGTCGACAGGGTTCCAAGAGACCCAGTACTTC
CASSLGSTGFQETQYF
>NA|TRBJ2-2|TRBV7-3|NA
TGTGCCAGCAGCTTATGGCAGGGCGACGGGGAGCTGTTTTTT
CASSLWQGDGELFF
>NA|TRBJ1-5|TRBV2|NA
TGTGCCAGCAGTGGTACGGGTAGCAATCAGCCCCAGCATTTT
CASSGTGSNQPQHF
>NA|TRBJ1-3|TRBV28|few
TGTGCCAGCATTGAGGGGGATCCCTCTGGAAACACCATATATTTT
CASIEGDPSGNTIYF
>NA|TRBJ1-1|TRBV30|NA
TGTGCCTGTTTGGTCGGGTTCTTGGCTTTCTTT
CACLVGFLAFF
>TRBD2|TRBJ2-3|TRBV5-1|NA
TGCGCCAGCAGATCGACTAGCGGGATTGCAGATACGCAGTATTTT
CASRSTSGIADTQYF
>TRBD1|TRBJ1-2|TRBV27|NA
TGTGCCAGCGGGCCGACAGGGGGAGTAGTTGGCTACACCTTC
CASGPTGGVVGYTF
>NA|TRBJ2-5|TRBV5-8|NA
TGTGCCAGCAGCTTTGTGATCGCCCAAATAGCGACCCAGTACTTC
CASSFVIAQIATQYF
>NA|TRBJ2-5|TRBV30|NA
TGTGCCTGGTCCCCAGGGGAAGAGACCCAGTACTTC
CAWSPGEETQYF
>NA|TRBJ1-4|TRBV6-5|NA
TGTGCCAGCAGACAGTGGGCCACAAATGAAAAACTGTTTTTT
CASRQWATNEKLFF